In its sample, the clone carrying this T cell receptor (beta chain) was seen a few times. Its target is not known. PCR employed 60 Vbeta and 13 Jbeta primers. Measured with immunoSEQ multiplex PCR; TCRdb has only the in-frame clones, and not every one. The repertoire includes approximately 160,000 clones, around 68% of them detected once, and approximately 1.5% sits in the top ten. J was trimmed by 2 bases and V by 2 bases; bases with no gene match: 7. This CDR3 is built from 17 residues. CDR1 and CDR2 from the germline V gene are SGHDN and FVKESK. This record comes from a study of cytomegalovirus exposure and HLA in healthy donors. About the research overall: From 150 million to 200 million T cells, an earlier analysis saw some 120 million unique TCR beta sequences.

Findings and limits, study-wide: The records held CMV serostatus as the only immune exposure information. A link between a missense DCLRE1C variant and TCR beta V- and J-gene trimming emerged from a later analysis.

Sequences were obtained from PBMCs. The sequence was collected from a man between 45 and 60 years old in good health and CMV-seronegative. The V call is TRBV14, the J call TRBJ2-1; TRBD2 aligns across 9 bases. CDR3 in DNA: TGTGCCAGCAGCCAACCTCTAATAGCGGGGGCCTACAATGAGCAGTTCTTC. Encoded protein: CASSQPLIAGAYNEQFF.